One and the same sample provided the 21 T cell receptor beta chains below, sequenced in a study of CXCR3-negative and CXCR3-positive naive CD8 T cells. UMI-labeled TRB cDNA libraries were prepared by 5' RACE. TCRdb reprocessed the 5' RACE reads, with one entry per CDR3 protein and no DNA. This sample contains around 40,000 distinct CDR3 sequences. The sequencing input was memory CD8+ T cells from blood. The receptor source for this set is a human donor in good health. Some clones in this sample may be carry-over from other donors' samples.

The chain combines TRBV9 with TRBJ1-1; as DNA is missing, the TRBD1 call by TCRdb cannot be tested. Germline CDR1 is SGDLS and CDR2 is YYNGEE. The CDR3 runs 14 residues. The CDR3 region is CASSVGVAGTEAFF.

V usage is TRBV10-3 and J usage is TRBJ2-5; the TCRdb D gene call, TRBD1, has no DNA to confirm it. Germline V gives CDR1 ENHRY, CDR2 SYGVKD. The CDR3 contains 13 residues. CDR3 residues: CAISGTVQETQYF.

The chain combines TRBV4-1 with TRBJ2-7; TCRdb outputs TRBD1, but without DNA this stays unchecked. The germline gives CDR1 MGHRA, CDR2 YSYEKL. This CDR3 comprises 15 residues. The CDR3 sequence: CASSQVRQGRREQYF.

The chain couples TRBV19 to TRBJ1-1; checking the TCRdb D call of TRBD1 is not possible without DNA. The CDR3 loop spans 14 amino acids. The V gene's germline CDR1 is LNHDA and CDR2 SQIVND (reference sequence). The chain's CDR3 is CASSIGQTVTEAFF.

The chain employs TRBV7-6 and TRBJ2-1; TCRdb indicates TRBD2, and absent DNA this call remains unverified. Per the germline V gene, CDR1 is SGHVS and CDR2 is FNYEAQ. There are 13 residues in the CDR3. The CDR3 spells CASSGGPLDEQFF.

CDR3: CASSLARAASYEQYF. This chain links TRBV12-3 or TRBV12-4 with TRBJ2-7. This CDR3 has 15 residues.

The chain recombines TRBV4-3 with TRBJ1-5. The CDR3 is 15 residues long. The V gene's germline CDR1 is LGHNA and CDR2 YSLEER. CDR3 sequence: CASSQDSGGNQPQHF.

V is TRBV14 and J is TRBJ1-5; TCRdb reports TRBD1, a call that lacks DNA to check it against. Germline V gene lookup returns CDR1 SGHDN and CDR2 FVKESK. The CDR3 runs 14 residues. The CDR3 loop is CASSQAGFNQPQHF.

The chain combines TRBV9 with TRBJ1-4; TCRdb names TRBD1, which stays unverified in the absence of DNA. There are 15 residues in the CDR3. Germline-derived CDR1 and CDR2 are SGDLS and YYNGEE. The CDR3 is CASSRFTGEDEKLFF. Full variable domain (missing parts from reference TRBV9 and TRBJ1-4): DSGVTQTPKHLITATGQRVTLRCSPRSGDLSVYWYQQSLDQGLQFLIQYYNGEERAKGNILERFSAQQFPDLHSELNLSSLELGDSALYFCASSRFTGEDEKLFFGSGTQLSVL.

The V and J genes are TRBV9 and TRBJ1-1; with no DNA, the TCRdb D assignment of TRBD1 cannot be verified. The CDR3 contains 15 residues. Germline CDR1 SGDLS, CDR2 YYNGEE. The CDR3 here is CASSVEGTGGTEAFF. The full variable domain, with the rest looked up from reference TRBV9 and TRBJ1-1, is DSGVTQTPKHLITATGQRVTLRCSPRSGDLSVYWYQQSLDQGLQFLIQYYNGEERAKGNILERFSAQQFPDLHSELNLSSLELGDSALYFCASSVEGTGGTEAFFGQGTRLTVV.

The chain couples TRBV6-6 to TRBJ2-7; the TCRdb call, TRBD1, lacks DNA for checking. This CDR3 comprises 15 residues. Germline lookup yields CDR1 MNHNY and CDR2 SVGAGI (reference sequence). The chain's CDR3 is CASSYSKDRADEQYF.

V and J are TRBV12-3 or TRBV12-4 and TRBJ2-1; TCRdb gives TRBD1 as the D gene, but with no DNA this cannot be confirmed. The CDR3 covers 13 residues. CDR3 residues: CASSHGSAGEQFF.

The rearrangement joins TRBV7-2 to TRBJ2-2; TCRdb gives TRBD1 as the D gene, but with no DNA this cannot be confirmed. The CDR3 contains 18 residues. Looked up from germline, CDR1 is SGHTA and CDR2 is FQGNSA. CDR3 loop: CASSRPKEQGSNTGELFF.

This chain connects TRBV15 to TRBJ2-7; checking the TCRdb D call of TRBD1 is not possible without DNA. Per germline, CDR1 LNHNV and CDR2 YYDKDF (reference sequence). The CDR3 has 16 amino acids. CDR3 in amino acids: CATSRDSGPKPYEQYF.

CDR3 loop: CASSYETGGVGDNSPLHF. The chain carries TRBV23-1 and TRBJ1-6; absent DNA, TCRdb's TRBD1 call cannot be checked. TRBV23-1 belongs to the ORF category, with a function that is uncertain. CDR3 length equals 18 residues.

The J gene is TRBJ2-1, the V gene TRBV11-1; checking the TCRdb D call of TRBD2 is not possible without DNA. CDR3 length equals 13 residues. In germline, CDR1 is SGHAT, CDR2 FQDESV (reference sequence). The CDR3 loop is CASSLVGSDEQFF. The whole variable domain, filled in from reference TRBV11-1 and TRBJ2-1, reads EAEVAQSPRYKITEKSQAVAFWCDPISGHATLYWYRQILGQGPELLVQFQDESVVDDSQLPKDRFSAERLKGVDSTLKIQPAELGDSAMYLCASSLVGSDEQFFGPGTRLTVL.

The chain joins TRBV20-1 to TRBJ1-1. The CDR3 has 13 amino acids. Germline V gene data show CDR1 as DFQATT and CDR2 as SNEGSKA (reference sequence). The CDR3 here is CSARDRVDTEAFF.

V and J are TRBV29-1 and TRBJ2-3; with no DNA, the TCRdb D assignment of TRBD1 cannot be verified. The germline V gene has CDR1 SQVTM and CDR2 ANQGSEA. This CDR3 has 14 residues. The CDR3 sequence: CSVGSGASTDTQYF.

The J gene is TRBJ2-3, the V gene TRBV5-6. The CDR3 totals 16 residues. Germline CDR1 and CDR2: SGHDT and YYEEEE. This chain's CDR3 is CASSLSPFRSPDTQYF.

The chain links TRBV6-1 to TRBJ1-1. The CDR3 is 14 residues long. The germline V gene has CDR1 MNHNS and CDR2 SASEGT. The CDR3 loop reads CASSESSEGLEAFF.

This chain links TRBV12-3 or TRBV12-4 with TRBJ1-1. The CDR3 sequence is 14 residues long. The CDR3 loop reads CASSYSVVNTEAFF.